This T cell receptor beta chain was recorded in a study of OX40 agonist ivuxolimab in advanced cancers. Whole-study context: Patients received ivuxolimab, an agonistic anti-OX40 (CD134) antibody. Study outcomes and limitations: Expanded peripheral T cell antigen specificity was not determined. The authors also found low normalized T-cell clonal expansion in some nonresponders. Clones of CD4+ and CD8+ blood T cells grew by week 6 at doses of 0.1 to 3.0 mg/kg.

About this clone itself: The antigen is not known.

Assay used: immunoSEQ multiplex PCR; TCRdb lists only in-frame clones, some missing. The table lists some 54,000 clones, 88% of them singletons. The V gene lost 0 bases and the J gene lost 0 bases, with 12 bases spanning the gap. This CDR3 spans 16 amino acids. Germline V gene lookup returns CDR1 LGHNA and CDR2 YNFKEQ. The rearrangement uses TRBV4-2 and TRBJ2-7; D ambiguous. The clonotype comes from an adult with an advanced solid tumor such as melanoma, head and neck, liver or kidney cancer. The sequencing here drew on CD4+ or CD8+ T cells sorted from blood, taken in a trial of the OX40 agonist ivuxolimab. Here the CDR3 reads CASSQDQQVSSYEQYF. The CDR3 DNA reads as TGTGCCAGCAGCCAAGATCAGCAGGTCAGCTCCTACGAGCAGTACTTC.